Sequencing of this TCR beta chain was carried out in a study of control samples from healthy donors and cancer patients. Comments on this clone: The same CDR3 also results from other DNA sequences found in this sample.

Produced via immunoSEQ multiplex PCR; TCRdb's table is partial and in-frame only. This table holds some 150,000 clones, over 90% found once. CDR1 LGHDT and CDR2 YNNKEL come from the germline V gene (reference sequence). Trimming cost V 1 base and J 1 base, with 2 bases left between them. The CDR3 sequence is 13 residues long. The material sequenced was blood. This clonotype was sampled from a woman in her 30s in good health. V and J are TRBV3-1 (or the pseudogene TRBV3-2) and TRBJ1-5; D unresolved. In nucleotides, the CDR3 is TGTGCCAGCAGCCAAGGCAGCAATCAGCCCCAGCATTTT. Translated, it gives CASSQGSNQPQHF.